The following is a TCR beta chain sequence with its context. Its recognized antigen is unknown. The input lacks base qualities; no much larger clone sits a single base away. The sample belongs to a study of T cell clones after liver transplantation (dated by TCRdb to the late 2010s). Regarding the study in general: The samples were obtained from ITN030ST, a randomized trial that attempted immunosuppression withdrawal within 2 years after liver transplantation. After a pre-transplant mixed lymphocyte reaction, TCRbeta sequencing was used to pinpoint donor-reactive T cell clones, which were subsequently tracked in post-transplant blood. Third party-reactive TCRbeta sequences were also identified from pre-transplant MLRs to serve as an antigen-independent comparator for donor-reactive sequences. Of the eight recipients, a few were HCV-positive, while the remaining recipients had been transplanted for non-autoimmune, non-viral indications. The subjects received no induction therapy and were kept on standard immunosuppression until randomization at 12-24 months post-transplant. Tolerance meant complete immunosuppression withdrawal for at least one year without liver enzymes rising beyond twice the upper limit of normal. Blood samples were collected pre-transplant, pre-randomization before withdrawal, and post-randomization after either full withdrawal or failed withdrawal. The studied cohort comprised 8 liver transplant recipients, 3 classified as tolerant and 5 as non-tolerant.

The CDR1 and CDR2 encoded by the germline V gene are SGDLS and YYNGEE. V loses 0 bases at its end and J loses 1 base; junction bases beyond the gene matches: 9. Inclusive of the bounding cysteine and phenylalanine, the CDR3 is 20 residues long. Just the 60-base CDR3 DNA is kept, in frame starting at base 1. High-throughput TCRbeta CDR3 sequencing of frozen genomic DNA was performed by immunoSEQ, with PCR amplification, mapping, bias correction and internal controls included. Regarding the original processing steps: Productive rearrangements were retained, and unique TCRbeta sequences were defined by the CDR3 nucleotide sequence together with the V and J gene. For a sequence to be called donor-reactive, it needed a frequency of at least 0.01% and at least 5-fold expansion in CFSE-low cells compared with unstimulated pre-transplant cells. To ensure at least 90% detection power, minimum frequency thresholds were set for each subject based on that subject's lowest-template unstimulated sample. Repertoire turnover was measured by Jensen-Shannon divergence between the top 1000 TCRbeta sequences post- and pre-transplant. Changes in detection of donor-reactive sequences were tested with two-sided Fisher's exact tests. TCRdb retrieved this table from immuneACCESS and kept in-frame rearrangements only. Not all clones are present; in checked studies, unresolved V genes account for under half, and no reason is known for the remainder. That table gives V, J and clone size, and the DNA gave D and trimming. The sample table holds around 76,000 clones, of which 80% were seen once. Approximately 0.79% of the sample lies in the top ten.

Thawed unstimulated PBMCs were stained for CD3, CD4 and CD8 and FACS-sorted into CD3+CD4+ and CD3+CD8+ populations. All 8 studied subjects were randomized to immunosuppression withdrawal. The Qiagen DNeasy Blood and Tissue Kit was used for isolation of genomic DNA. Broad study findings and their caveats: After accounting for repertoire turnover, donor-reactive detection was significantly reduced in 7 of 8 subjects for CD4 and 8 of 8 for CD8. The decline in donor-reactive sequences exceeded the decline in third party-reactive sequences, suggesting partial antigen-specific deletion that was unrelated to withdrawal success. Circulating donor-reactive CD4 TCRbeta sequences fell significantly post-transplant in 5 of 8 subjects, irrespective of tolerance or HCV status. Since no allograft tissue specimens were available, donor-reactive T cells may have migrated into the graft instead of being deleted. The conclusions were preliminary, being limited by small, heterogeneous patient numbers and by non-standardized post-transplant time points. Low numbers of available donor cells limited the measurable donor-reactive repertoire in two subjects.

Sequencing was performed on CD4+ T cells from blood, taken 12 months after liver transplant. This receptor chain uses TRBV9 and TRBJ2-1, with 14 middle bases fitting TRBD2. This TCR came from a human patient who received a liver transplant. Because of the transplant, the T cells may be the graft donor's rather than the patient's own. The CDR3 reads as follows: CASSVAPGTSGSGSYNEQFF. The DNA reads TGTGCCAGCAGCGTAGCCCCCGGGACTAGCGGGAGCGGGTCCTACAATGAGCAGTTCTTC.